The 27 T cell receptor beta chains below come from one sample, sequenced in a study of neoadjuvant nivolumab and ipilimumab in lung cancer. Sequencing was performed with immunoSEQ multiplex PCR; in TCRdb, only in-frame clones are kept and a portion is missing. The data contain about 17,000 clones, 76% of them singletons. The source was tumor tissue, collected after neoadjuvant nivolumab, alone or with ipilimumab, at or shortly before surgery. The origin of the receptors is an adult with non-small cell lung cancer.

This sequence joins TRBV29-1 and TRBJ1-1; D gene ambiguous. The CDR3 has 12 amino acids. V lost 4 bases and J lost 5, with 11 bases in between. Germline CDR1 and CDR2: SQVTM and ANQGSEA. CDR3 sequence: CSVGFVRTEAFF. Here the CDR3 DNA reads TGCAGCGTTGGCTTCGTAAGGACTGAAGCTTTCTTT.

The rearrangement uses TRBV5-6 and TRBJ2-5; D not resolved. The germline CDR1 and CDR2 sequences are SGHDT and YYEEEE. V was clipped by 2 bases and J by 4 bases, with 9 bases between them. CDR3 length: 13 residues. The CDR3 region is CASSFLGSETQYF. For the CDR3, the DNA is TGTGCCAGCAGCTTTCTCGGGTCAGAGACCCAGTACTTC.

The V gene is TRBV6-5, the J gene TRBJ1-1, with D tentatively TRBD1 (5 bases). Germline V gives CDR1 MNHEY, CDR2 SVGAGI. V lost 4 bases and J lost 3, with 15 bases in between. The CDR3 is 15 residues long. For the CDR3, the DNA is TGTGCCAGCAGTTCCGCAGCCGCGGGGGACACTGAAGCTTTCTTT. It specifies CASSSAAAGDTEAFF.

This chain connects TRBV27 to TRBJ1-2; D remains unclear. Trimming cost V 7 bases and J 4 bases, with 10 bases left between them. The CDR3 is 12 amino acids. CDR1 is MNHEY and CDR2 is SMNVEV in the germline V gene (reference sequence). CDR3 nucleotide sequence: TGTGCCAGCAAAGGAGCGACCTATGGCTACACCTTC. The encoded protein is CASKGATYGYTF.

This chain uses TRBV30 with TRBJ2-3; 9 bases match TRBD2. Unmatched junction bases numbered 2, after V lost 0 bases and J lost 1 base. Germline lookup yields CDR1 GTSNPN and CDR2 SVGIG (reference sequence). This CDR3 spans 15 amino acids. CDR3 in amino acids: CAWSVPSGGTDTQYF. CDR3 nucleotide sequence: TGTGCCTGGAGTGTACCTAGCGGGGGCACAGATACGCAGTATTTT.

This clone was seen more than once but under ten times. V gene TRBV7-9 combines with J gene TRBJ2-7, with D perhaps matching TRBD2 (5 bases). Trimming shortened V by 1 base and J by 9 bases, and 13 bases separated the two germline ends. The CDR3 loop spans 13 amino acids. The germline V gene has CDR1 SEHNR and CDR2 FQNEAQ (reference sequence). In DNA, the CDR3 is TGTGCCAGCAGCTTAGATGAGGGTGGTTCGCAGTACTTC. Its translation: CASSLDEGGSQYF.

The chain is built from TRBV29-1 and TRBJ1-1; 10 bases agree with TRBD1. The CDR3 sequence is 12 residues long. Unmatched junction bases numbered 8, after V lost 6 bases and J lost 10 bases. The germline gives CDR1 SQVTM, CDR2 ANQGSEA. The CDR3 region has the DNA TGCAGCGTGGGTAGACAGGGGGCCCGAGCTTTCTTT. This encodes CSVGRQGARAFF. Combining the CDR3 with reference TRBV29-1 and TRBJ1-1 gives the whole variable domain SAVISQKPSRDICQRGTSLTIQCQVDSQVTMMFWYRQQPGQSLTLIATANQGSEATYESGFVIDKFPISRPNLTFSTLTVSNMSPEDSSIYLCSVGRQGARAFFGQGTRLTVV.

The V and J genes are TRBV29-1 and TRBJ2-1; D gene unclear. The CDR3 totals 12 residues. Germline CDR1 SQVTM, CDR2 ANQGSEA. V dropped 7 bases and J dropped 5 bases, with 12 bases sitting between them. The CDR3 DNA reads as TGCAGCGCTCTCCACCTACACAATGAGCAGTTCTTC. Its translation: CSALHLHNEQFF.

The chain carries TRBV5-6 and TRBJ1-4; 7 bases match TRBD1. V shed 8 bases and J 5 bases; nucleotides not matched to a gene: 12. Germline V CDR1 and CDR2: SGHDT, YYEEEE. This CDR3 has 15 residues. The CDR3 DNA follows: TGTGCCAGTTCCCGGACGGGACAGCTCAATGAAAAACTGTTTTTT. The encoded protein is CASSRTGQLNEKLFF.

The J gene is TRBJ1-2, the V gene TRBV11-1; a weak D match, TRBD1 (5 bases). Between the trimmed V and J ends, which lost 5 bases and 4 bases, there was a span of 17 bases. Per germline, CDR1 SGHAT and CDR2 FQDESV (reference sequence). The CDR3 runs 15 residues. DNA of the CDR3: TGTGCCAGCAGCAGCTTACCGGGGCTAGGCTATGGCTACACCTTC. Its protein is CASSSLPGLGYGYTF.

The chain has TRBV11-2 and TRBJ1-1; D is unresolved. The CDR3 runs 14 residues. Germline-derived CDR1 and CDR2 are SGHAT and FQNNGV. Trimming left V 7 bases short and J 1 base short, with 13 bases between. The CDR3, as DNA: TGTGCCAGCACGCGAGCGGGTCAGAACACTGAAGCTTTCTTT. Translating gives CASTRAGQNTEAFF.

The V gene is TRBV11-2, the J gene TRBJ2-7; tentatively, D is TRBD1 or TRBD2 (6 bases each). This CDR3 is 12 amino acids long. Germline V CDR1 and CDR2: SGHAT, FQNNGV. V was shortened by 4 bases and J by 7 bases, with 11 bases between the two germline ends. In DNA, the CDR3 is TGTGCCAGCAGCTCCAGGGGAGGTGAGCAGTACTTC. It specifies CASSSRGGEQYF.

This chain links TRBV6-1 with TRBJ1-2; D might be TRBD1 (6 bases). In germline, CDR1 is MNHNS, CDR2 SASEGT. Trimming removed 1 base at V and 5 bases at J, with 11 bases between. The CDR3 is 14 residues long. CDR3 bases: TGTGCCAGCAGTGAAGTGGACAGAAGATATGGCTACACCTTC. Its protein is CASSEVDRRYGYTF.

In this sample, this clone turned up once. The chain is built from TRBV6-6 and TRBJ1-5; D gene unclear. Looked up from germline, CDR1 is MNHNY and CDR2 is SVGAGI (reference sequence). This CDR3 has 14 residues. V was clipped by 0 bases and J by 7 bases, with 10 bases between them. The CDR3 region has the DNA TGTGCCAGCAGTTACTCCGAGGCGGCCCAGCCCCAGCATTTT. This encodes CASSYSEAAQPQHF.

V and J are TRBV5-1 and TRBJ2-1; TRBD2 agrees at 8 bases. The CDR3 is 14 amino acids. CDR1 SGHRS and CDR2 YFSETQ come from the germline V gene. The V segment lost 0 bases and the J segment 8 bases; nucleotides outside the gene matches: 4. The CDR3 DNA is TGCGCCAGCAGCTTGGCAGCGGGGGCCCATGAGCAGTTCTTC. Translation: CASSLAAGAHEQFF.

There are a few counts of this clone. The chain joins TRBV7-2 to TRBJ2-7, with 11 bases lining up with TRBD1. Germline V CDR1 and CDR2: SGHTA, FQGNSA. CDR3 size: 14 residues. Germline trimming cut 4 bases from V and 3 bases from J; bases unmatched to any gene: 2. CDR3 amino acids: CASSSGTGGYEQYF. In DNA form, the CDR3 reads TGTGCCAGCAGCTCAGGGACAGGGGGCTACGAGCAGTACTTC.

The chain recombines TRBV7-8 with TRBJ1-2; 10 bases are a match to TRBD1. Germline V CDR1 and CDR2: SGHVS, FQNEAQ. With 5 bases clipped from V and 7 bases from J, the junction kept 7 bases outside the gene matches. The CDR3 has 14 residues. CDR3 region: CASSPDRGPVGYTF. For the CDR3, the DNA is TGTGCCAGCAGCCCAGACAGGGGGCCGGTTGGCTACACCTTC.

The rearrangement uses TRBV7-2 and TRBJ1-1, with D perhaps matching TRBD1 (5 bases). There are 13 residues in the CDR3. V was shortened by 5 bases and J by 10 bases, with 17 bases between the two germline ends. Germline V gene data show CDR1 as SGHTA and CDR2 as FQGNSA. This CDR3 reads CASSENRGTVAFF. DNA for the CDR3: TGTGCCAGCAGCGAAAATAGGGGAACGGTAGCTTTCTTT.

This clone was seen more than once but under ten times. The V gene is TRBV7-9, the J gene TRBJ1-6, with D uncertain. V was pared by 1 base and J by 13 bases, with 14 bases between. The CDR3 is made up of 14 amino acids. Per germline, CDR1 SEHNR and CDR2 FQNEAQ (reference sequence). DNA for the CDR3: TGTGCCAGCAGCTTAGAAGGTTTTTCAACGCCCCTCCACTTT. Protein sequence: CASSLEGFSTPLHF.

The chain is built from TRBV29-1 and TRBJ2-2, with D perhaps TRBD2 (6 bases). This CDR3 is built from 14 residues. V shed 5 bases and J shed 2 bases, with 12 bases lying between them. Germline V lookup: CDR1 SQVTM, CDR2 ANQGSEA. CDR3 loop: CSVKSGPNTGELFF. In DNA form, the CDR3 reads TGCAGCGTTAAAAGCGGGCCTAACACCGGGGAGCTGTTTTTT.

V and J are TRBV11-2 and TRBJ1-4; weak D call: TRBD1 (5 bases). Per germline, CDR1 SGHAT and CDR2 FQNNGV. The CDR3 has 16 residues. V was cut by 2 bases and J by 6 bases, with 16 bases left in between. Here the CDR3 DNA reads TGTGCCAGCAGCTTAAGTTGGACGGGGGAGGATGAAAAACTGTTTTTT. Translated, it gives CASSLSWTGEDEKLFF.

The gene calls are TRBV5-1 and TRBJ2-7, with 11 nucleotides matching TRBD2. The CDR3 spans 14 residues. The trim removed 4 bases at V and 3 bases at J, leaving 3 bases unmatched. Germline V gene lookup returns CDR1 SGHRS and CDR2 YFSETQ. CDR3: CASSLSGGGYEQYF. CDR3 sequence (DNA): TGCGCCAGCAGCCTTAGCGGGGGGGGCTACGAGCAGTACTTC.

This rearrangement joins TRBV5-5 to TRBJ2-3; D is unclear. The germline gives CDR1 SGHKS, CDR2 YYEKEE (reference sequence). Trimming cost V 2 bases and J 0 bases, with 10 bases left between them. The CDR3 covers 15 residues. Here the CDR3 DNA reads TGTGCCAGCAGCTTTGGAATATCTAGCACAGATACGCAGTATTTT. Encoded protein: CASSFGISSTDTQYF.

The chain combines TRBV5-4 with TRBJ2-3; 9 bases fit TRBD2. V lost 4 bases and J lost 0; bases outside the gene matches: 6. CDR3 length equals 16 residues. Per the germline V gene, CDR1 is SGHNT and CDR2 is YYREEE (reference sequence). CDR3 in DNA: TGTGCCAGCAGCCCAGTAGCGGGGGCCAGCACAGATACGCAGTATTTT. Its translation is CASSPVAGASTDTQYF.

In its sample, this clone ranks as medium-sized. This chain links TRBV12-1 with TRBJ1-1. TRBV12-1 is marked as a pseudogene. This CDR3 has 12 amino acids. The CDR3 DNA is TGTGCCAGCAGCTCCCCGGTACTGGAAGCTTTCTTT. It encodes CASSSPVLEAFF.

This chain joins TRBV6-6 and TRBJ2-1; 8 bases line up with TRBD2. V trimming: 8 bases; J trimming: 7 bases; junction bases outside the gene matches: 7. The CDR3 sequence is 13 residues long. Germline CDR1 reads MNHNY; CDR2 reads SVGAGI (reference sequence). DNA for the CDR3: TGTGCCAGCTTTTCCCCGGGGGGGAATGAGCAGTTCTTC. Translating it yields CASFSPGGNEQFF.

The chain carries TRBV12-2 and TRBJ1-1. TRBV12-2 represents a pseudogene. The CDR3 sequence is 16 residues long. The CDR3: CASRFDRRSLNTEAFF. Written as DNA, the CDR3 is TGTGCAAGTCGTTTTGACCGAAGGTCCTTGAACACTGAAGCTTTCTTT.